This T cell receptor (beta chain) was identified in a study of blood T cell repertoires in COVID-19. Study context: Spain, Italy and the United States supplied samples that represented acute and convalescent COVID-19.

Germline CDR1 and CDR2: SGHDT and YYEEEE. The CDR3 extends over 15 amino acids. J gave up 6 bases and V 4 bases, and 12 bases lay outside the gene matches. Clones were sequenced by immunoSEQ multiplex PCR, and TCRdb holds only the in-frame ones, with some missing. The sample lists about 160,000 clones, 90% to 95% occurring once. The chain carries TRBV5-6 and TRBJ2-5, with 7 bases that match TRBD1. The sample taken for sequencing was peripheral blood. The source is a man aged 50 to 59 with acute or convalescent COVID-19. CDR3 loop: CASSQTGALRKTQYF. In DNA, the CDR3 is TGTGCCAGCAGCCAAACAGGGGCCCTCCGGAAGACCCAGTACTTC.